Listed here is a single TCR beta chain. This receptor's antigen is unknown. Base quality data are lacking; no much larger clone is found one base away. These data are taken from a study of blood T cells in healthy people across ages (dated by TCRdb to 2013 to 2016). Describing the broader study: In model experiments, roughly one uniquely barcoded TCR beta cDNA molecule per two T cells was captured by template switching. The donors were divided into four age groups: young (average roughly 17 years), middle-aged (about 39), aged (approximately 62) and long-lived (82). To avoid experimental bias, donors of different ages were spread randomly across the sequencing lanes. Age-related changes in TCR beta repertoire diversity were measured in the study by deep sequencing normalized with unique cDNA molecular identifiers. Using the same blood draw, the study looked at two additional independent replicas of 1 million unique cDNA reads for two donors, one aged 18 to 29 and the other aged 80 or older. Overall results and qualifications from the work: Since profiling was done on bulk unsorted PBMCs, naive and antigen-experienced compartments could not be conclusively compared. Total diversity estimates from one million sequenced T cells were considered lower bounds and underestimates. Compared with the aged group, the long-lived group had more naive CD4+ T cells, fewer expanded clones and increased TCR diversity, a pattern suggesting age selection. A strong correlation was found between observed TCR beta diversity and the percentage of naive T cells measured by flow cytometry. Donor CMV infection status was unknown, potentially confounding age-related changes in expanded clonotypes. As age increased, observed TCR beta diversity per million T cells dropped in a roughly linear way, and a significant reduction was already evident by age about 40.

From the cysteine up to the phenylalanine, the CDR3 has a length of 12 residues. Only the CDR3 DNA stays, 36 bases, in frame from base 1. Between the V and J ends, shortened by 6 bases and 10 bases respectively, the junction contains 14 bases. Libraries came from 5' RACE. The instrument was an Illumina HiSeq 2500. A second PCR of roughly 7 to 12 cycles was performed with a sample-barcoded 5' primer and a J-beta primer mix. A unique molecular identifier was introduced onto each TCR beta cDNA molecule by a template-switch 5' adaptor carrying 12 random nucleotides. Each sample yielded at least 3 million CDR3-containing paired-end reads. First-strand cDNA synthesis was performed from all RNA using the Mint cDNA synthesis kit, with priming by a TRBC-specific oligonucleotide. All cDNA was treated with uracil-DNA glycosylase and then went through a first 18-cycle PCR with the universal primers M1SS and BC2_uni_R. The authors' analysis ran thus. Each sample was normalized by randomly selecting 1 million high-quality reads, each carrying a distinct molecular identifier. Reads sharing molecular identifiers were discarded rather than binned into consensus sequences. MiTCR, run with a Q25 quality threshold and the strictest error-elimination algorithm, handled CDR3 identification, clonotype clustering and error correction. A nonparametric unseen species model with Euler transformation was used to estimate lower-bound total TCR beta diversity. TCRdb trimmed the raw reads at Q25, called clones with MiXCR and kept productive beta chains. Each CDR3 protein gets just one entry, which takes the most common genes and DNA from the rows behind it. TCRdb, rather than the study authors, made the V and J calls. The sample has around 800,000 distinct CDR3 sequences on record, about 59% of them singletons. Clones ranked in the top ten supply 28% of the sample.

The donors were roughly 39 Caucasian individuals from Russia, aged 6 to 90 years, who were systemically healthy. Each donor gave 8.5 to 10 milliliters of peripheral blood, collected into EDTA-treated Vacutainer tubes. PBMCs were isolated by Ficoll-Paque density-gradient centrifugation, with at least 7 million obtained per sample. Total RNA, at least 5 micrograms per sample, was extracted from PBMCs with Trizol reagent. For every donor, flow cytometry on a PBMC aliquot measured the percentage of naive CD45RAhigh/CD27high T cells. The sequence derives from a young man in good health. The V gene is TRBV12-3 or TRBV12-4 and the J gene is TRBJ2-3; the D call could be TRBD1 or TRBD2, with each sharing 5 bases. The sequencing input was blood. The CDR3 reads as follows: CASRVGDRAQYF. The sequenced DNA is TGTGCCAGCAGAGTGGGGGATAGAGCGCAGTATTTT.